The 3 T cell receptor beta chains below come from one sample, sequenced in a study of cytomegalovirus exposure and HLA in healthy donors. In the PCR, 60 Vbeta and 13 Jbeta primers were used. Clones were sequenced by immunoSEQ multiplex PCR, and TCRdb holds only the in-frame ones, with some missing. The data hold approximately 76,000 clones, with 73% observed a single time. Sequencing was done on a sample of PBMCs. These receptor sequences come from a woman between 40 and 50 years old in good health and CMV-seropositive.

CDR3 nucleotide sequence: TGTGCCAGCAGCCCCCAACAGGGTAGCTCACCCCTCCACTTT. This gives the protein CASSPQQGSSPLHF. V usage is TRBV9 and J usage is TRBJ1-6; TRBD1 might be the D (6 bases). The ends were cut back, 4 bases at V and 10 bases at J, with 15 bases in the middle. There are 14 residues in the CDR3. CDR1 and CDR2 (germline): SGDLS, YYNGEE.

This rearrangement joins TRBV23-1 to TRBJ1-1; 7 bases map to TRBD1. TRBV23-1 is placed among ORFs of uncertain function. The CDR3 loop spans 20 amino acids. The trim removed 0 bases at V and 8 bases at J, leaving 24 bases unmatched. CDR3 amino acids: CASSQSTHDRALPRAWEAFF. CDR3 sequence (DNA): TGCGCCAGCAGTCAATCTACCCATGACAGGGCGTTACCCAGAGCTTGGGAAGCTTTCTTT.

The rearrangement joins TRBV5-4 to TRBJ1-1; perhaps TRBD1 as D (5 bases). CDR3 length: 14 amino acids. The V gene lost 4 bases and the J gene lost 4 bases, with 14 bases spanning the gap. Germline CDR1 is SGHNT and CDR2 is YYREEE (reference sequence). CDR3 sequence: CASSGGGLRTEAFF. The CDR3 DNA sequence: TGTGCCAGCAGCGGGGGGGGGTTACGCACTGAAGCTTTCTTT.